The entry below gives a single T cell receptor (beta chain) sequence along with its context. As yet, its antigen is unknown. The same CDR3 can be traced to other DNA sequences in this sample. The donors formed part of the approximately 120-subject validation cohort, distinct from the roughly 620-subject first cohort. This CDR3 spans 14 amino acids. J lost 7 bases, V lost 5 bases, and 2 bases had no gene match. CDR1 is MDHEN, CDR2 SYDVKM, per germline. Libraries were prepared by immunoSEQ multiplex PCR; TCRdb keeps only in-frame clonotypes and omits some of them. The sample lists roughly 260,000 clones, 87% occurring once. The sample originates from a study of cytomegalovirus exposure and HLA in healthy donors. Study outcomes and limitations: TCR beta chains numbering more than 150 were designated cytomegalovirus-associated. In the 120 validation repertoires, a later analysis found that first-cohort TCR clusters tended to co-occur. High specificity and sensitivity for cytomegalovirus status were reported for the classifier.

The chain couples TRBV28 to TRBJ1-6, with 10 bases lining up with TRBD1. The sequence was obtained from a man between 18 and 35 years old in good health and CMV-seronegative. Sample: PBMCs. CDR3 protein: CASSQGQGNSPLHF. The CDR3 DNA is TGTGCCAGCAGTCAGGGACAGGGGAATTCACCCCTCCACTTT.